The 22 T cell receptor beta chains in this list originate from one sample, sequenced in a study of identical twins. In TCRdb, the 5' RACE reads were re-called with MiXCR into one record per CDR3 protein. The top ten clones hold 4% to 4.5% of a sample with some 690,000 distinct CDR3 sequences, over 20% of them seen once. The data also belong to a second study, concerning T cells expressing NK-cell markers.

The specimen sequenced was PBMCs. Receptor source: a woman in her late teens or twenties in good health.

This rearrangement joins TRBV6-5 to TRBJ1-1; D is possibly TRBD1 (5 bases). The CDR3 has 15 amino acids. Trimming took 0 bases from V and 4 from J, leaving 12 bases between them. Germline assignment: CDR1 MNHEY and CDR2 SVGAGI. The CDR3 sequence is CASSYSSGLATEAFF. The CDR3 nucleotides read TGTGCCAGCAGTTACTCGTCAGGGTTGGCCACTGAAGCTTTCTTT.

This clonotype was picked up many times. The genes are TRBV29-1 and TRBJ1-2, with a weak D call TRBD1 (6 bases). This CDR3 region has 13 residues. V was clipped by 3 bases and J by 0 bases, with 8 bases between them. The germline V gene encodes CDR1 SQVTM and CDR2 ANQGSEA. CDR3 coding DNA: TGCAGCGTTGACAGGGGACCTAACTATGGCTACACCTTC. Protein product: CSVDRGPNYGYTF.

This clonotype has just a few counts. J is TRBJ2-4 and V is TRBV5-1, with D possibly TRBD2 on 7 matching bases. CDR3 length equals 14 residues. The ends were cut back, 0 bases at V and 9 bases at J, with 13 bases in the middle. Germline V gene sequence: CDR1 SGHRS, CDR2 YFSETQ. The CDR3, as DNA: TGCGCCAGCAGCTTGGGGACAGAGCGGGGCATTCAGTACTTC. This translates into CASSLGTERGIQYF.

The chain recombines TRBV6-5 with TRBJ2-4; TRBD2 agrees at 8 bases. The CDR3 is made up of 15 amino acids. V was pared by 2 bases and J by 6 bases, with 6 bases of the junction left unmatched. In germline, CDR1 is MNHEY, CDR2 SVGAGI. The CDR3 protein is CASSYQLAAINIQYF. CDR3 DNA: TGTGCCAGCAGTTACCAACTAGCGGCGATAAACATTCAGTACTTC.

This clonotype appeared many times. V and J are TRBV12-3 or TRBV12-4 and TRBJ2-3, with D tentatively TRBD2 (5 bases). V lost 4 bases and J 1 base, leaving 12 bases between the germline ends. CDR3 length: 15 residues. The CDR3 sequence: CASSSSGSGTDTQYF. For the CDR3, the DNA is TGTGCCAGCAGTTCCTCGGGGTCGGGCACAGATACGCAGTATTTT.

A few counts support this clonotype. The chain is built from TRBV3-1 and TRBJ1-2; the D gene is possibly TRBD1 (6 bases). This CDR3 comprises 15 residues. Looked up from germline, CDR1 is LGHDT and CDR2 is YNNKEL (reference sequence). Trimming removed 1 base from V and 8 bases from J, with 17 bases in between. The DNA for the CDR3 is TGTGCCAGCAGCCAAGGCCCGGGGGCTATTCAGGGCTACACCTTC. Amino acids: CASSQGPGAIQGYTF.

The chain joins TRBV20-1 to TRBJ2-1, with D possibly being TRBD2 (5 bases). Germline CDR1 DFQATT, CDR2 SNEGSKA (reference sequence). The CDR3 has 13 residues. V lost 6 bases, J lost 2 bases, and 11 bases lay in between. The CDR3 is CSASRDPYNEQFF. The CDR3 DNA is TGCAGTGCCAGCCGGGATCCCTACAATGAGCAGTTCTTC.

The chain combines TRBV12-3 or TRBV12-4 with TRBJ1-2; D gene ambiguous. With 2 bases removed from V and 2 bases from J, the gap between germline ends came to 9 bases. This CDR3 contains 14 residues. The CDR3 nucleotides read TGTGCCAGCAGTTTAAAGGTCTCGAACTATGGCTACACCTTC. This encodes CASSLKVSNYGYTF.

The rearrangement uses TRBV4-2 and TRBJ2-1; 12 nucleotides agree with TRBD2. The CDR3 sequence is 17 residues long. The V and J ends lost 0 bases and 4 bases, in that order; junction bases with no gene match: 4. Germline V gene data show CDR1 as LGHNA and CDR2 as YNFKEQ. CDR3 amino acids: CASSQDLAGGFYNEQFF. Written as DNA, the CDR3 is TGTGCCAGCAGCCAAGACCTAGCGGGGGGGTTTTACAATGAGCAGTTCTTC.

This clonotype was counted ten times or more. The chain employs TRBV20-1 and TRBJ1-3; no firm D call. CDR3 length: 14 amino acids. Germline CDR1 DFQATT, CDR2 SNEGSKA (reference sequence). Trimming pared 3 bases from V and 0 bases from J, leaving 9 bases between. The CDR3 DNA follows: TGCAGTGCTAGTGGAGTTTTCTCTGGAAACACCATATATTTT. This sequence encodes CSASGVFSGNTIYF.

CDR3 DNA sequence: TGTGCCAGCAGCCTTCGGGACATTGGGTTGTTTAAGGACAATGAGCAGTTCTTC. It translates to CASSLRDIGLFKDNEQFF. The V gene is TRBV6-1, the J gene TRBJ2-1, with D possibly TRBD1 on 6 matching bases. CDR1 is MNHNS and CDR2 is SASEGT in the germline V gene. With 6 bases removed from V and 5 bases from J, the gap between germline ends came to 26 bases. The CDR3 is made up of 18 amino acids.

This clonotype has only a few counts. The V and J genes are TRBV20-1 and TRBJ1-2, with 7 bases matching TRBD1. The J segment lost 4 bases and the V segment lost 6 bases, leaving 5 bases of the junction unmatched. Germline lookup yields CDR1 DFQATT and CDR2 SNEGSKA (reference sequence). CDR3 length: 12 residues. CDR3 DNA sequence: TGCAGTGCCCAGGGGGTTCTCTATGGCTACACCTTC. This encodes CSAQGVLYGYTF.

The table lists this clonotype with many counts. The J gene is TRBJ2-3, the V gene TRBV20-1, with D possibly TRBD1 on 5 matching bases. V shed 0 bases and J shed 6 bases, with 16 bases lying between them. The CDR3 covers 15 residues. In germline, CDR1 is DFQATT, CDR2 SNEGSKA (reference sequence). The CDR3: CSARDRRQGSDTQYF. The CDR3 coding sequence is TGCAGTGCTAGAGATCGTCGGCAGGGAAGTGATACGCAGTATTTT.

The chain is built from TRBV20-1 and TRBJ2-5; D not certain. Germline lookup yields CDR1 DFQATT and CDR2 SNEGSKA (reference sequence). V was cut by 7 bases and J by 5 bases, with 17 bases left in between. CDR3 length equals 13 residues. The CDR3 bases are TGCAGTGTTGCGGTGGACCCCCGGGAGACCCAGTACTTC. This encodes CSVAVDPRETQYF.

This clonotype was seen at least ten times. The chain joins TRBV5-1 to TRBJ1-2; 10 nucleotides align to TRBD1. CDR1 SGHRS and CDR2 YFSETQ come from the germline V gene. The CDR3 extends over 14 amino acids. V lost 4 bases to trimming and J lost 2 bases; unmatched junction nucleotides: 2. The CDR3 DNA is TGCGCCAGCAGCCTGGACAGGGGGAACTATGGCTACACCTTC. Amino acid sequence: CASSLDRGNYGYTF.

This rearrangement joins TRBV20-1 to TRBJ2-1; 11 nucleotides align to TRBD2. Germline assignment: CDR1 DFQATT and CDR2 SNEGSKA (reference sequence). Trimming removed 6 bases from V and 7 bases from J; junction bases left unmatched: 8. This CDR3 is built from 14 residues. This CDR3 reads CSALAGGQLNEQFF. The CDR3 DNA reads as TGCAGTGCCTTAGCGGGGGGGCAGCTTAATGAGCAGTTCTTC.

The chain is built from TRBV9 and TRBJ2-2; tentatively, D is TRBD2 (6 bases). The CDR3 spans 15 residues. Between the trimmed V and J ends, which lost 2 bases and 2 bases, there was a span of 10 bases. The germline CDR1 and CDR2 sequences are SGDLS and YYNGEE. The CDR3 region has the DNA TGTGCCAGCAGCGTCGACGGGAGTAACACCGGGGAGCTGTTTTTT. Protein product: CASSVDGSNTGELFF.

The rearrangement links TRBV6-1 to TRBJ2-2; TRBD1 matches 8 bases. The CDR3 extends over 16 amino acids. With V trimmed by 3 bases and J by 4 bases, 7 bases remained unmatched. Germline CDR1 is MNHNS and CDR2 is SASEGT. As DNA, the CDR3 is TGTGCCAGCAGTGAGACAGGGGTGGGAAGCACCGGGGAGCTGTTTTTT. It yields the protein CASSETGVGSTGELFF.

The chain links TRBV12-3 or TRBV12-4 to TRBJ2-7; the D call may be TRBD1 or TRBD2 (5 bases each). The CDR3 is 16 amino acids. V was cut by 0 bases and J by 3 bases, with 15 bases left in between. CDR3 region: CASSLALGTFHYEQYF. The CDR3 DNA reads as TGTGCCAGCAGTTTAGCGCTCGGGACCTTCCACTACGAGCAGTACTTC.

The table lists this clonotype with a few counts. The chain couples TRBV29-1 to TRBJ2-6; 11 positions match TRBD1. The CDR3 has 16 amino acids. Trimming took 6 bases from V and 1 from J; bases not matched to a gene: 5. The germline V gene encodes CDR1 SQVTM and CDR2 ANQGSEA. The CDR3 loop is CSVPGQGGSGANVLTF. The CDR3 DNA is TGCAGCGTCCCGGGACAGGGGGGATCTGGGGCCAACGTCCTGACTTTC. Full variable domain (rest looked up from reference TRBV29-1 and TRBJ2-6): SAVISQKPSRDICQRGTSLTIQCQVDSQVTMMFWYRQQPGQSLTLIATANQGSEATYESGFVIDKFPISRPNLTFSTLTVSNMSPEDSSIYLCSVPGQGGSGANVLTFGAGSRLTVL.

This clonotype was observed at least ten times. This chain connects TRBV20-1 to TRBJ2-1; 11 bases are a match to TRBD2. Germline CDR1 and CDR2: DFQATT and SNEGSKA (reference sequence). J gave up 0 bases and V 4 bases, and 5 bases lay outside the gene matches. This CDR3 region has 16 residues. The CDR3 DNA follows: TGCAGTGCTAAGGTGGGACTAGCGGTCTCCTACAATGAGCAGTTCTTC. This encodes CSAKVGLAVSYNEQFF.

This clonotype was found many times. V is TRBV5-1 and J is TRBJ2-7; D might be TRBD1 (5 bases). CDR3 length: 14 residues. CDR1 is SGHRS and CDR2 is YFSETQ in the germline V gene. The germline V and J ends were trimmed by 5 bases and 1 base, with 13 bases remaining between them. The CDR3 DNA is TGCGCCAGCAGTTCGACAGTAGAATCCTACGAGCAGTACTTC. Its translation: CASSSTVESYEQYF.